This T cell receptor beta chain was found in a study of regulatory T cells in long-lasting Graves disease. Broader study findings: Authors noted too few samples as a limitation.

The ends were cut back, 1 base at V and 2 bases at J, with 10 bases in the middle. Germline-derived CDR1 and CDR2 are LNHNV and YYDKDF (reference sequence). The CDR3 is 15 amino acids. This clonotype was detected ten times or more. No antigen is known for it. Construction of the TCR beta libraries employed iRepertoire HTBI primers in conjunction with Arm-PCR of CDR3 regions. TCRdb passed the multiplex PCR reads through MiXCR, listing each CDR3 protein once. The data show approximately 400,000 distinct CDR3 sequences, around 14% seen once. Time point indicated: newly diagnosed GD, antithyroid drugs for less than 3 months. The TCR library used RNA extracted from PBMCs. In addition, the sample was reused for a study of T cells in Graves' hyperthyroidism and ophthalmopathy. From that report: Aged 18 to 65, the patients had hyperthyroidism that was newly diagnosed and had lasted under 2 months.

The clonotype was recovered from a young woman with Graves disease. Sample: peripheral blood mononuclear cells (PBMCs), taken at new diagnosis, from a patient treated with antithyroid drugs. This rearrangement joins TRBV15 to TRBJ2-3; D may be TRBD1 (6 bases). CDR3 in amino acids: CATSRVRTDTDTQYF. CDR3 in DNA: TGTGCCACCAGCAGAGTTCGGACAGACACAGATACGCAGTATTTT.